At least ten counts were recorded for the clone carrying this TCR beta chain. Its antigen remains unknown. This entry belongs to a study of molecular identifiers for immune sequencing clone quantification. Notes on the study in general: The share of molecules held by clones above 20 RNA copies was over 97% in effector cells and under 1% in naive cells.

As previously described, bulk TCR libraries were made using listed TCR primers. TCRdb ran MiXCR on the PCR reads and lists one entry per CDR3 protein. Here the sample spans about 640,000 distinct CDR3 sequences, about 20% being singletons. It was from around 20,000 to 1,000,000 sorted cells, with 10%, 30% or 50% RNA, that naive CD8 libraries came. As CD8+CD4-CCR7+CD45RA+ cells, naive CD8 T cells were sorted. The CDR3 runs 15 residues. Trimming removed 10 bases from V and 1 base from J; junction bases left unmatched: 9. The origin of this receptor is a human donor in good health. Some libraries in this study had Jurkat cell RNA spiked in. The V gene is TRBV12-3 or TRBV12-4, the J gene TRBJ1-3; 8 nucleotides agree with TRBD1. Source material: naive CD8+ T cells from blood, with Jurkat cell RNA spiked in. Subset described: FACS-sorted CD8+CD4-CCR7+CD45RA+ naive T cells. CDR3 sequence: CATRTGMGSGNTIYF. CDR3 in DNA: TGTGCCACGAGGACAGGGATGGGGTCTGGAAACACCATATATTTT.